This T cell receptor beta chain comes out of a study of blood T cells in healthy people across ages. Germline CDR1 reads SQVTM; CDR2 reads ANQGSEA. V lost 4 bases and J lost 1, with 10 bases in between. The CDR3 is made up of 13 amino acids. For this clonotype: The antigen remains undetermined.

Then a second PCR, running about 6 to 11 cycles, was carried out with a sample-barcoded 5' primer and a J-beta primer mix. One entry per CDR3 protein results from TCRdb running MiXCR on the 5' RACE reads. The sample gives roughly 800,000 distinct CDR3 sequences, about 53% of which show up once; roughly 37% is in the top ten. Study conclusions and caveats: Naive T cell percentage by flow cytometry tracked strongly with beta diversity. Significant beta diversity loss was already apparent by age around 40, declining roughly linearly.

A minimum of 6 million PBMCs was isolated per sample. The V gene is TRBV29-1, the J gene TRBJ1-1; D might be TRBD1 (5 bases). Sequenced material: blood. The TCR comes from a man of 80 years or more in good health. CDR3 sequence (DNA): TGCAGCGTTGTTAGGGGTGGGAACACTGAAGCTTTCTTT. Protein: CSVVRGGNTEAFF.